These 10 T cell receptor beta chains were sequenced from one sample in a study of shared clonotypes between healthy human individuals. Clones were read by immunoSEQ multiplex PCR, and TCRdb kept only the in-frame ones, dropping some. The sample shows about 1 million clones, approximately 70% of them seen only once. Sequenced input: memory CD4+ T cells sorted from blood. Subset here: CD45RA-negative fraction. Source of these receptors: a young man in good health.

CDR3 loop: CASSLSRERYNEQFF. The CDR3 nucleotides read TGTGCCAGCAGCTTATCCAGGGAGAGATACAATGAGCAGTTCTTC. This rearrangement joins TRBV7-2 to TRBJ2-1; TRBD1 or TRBD2 may be the D gene (5 bases each). This CDR3 contains 15 residues. V lost 2 bases, J lost 4 bases, and 12 bases lay in between. From germline, CDR1 is SGHTA and CDR2 FQGNSA.

This clone came up a few times. The chain is built from TRBV28 and TRBJ1-3; D unclear. V lost 6 bases and J lost 0, with 12 bases in between. Germline values: CDR1 MDHEN, CDR2 SYDVKM. The CDR3 spans 15 residues. CDR3 sequence: CASRSGRYSGNTIYF. In DNA form, the CDR3 reads TGTGCCAGCAGGAGCGGACGGTACTCTGGAAACACCATATATTTT.

This clone showed up many times. The chain links TRBV6-5 to TRBJ2-2; 10 nucleotides align to TRBD2. Unmatched junction bases numbered 6, after V lost 6 bases and J lost 8 bases. Germline V gene sequence: CDR1 MNHEY, CDR2 SVGAGI. The CDR3 totals 14 residues. In nucleotides, the CDR3 is TGTGCCAGCAGGCTAGCGGGAGTCACGGGGGAGCTGTTTTTT. Its translation: CASRLAGVTGELFF.

This chain links TRBV6-4 with TRBJ2-2; tentatively, D is TRBD1 (5 bases). Trimming removed 5 bases from V and 1 base from J, with 8 bases in between. CDR3 length equals 14 residues. Germline V lookup: CDR1 MRHNA, CDR2 SNTAGT. CDR3 coding DNA: TGTGCCAGCAGTTCACAGGAGAACACCGGGGAGCTGTTTTTT. Translating it yields CASSSQENTGELFF.

V and J are TRBV7-8 and TRBJ1-6; D is possibly TRBD1 (5 bases). Germline loops: CDR1 SGHVS, CDR2 FQNEAQ. CDR3 size: 16 residues. V was shortened by 2 bases and J by 9 bases, with 17 bases between the two germline ends. For the CDR3, the DNA is TGTGCCAGCAGCTTACAGGGCATTCGGGGGACTTCACCCCTCCACTTT. As protein: CASSLQGIRGTSPLHF.

The rearrangement uses TRBV27 and TRBJ1-6; D unclear. This CDR3 spans 16 amino acids. Germline V gene lookup returns CDR1 MNHEY and CDR2 SMNVEV (reference sequence). V lost 6 bases and J lost 7, with 19 bases in between. CDR3 nucleotide sequence: TGTGCCAGCAGCCCCGATTCCTTTGGGTGGAATTCACCCCTCCACTTT. Translating gives CASSPDSFGWNSPLHF.

This chain uses TRBV2 with TRBJ1-3, with D possibly matching TRBD1 (5 bases). Between the trimmed V and J ends, which lost 6 bases and 0 bases, there was a span of 21 bases. Germline lookup yields CDR1 SNHLY and CDR2 FYNNEI. The CDR3 totals 18 residues. The CDR3 spells CASRLRQGRIVSGNTIYF. The CDR3 DNA sequence: TGTGCCAGCAGGTTGAGGCAGGGTCGAATTGTCTCTGGAAACACCATATATTTT.

This clone occurred a few times. V usage is TRBV19 and J usage is TRBJ2-7; D ambiguous. V was cut by 3 bases and J by 4 bases, with 10 bases left in between. The CDR3 length is 13 residues. Germline V gives CDR1 LNHDA, CDR2 SQIVND (reference sequence). The CDR3 DNA is TGTGCCAGTAGTATCGCTGCGGAATACGAGCAGTACTTC. Translating gives CASSIAAEYEQYF.

The V and J genes are TRBV6-1 and TRBJ1-4; D is unclear. V lost 2 bases, J lost 0 bases, and 10 bases lay in between. The germline CDR1 and CDR2 sequences are MNHNS and SASEGT. CDR3 size: 16 residues. CDR3 DNA: TGTGCCAGCAGTGAAATGGTCTTATCAACTAATGAAAAACTGTTTTTT. This encodes CASSEMVLSTNEKLFF.

The rearrangement links TRBV10-3 to TRBJ1-1; 7 nucleotides agree with TRBD1. Germline V gene sequence: CDR1 ENHRY, CDR2 SYGVKD. V trimming: 6 bases; J trimming: 1 base; junction bases outside the gene matches: 11. The CDR3 sequence is 16 residues long. The CDR3 sequence is CAIRVTGTVENTEAFF. CDR3 in DNA: TGTGCCATCAGGGTGACAGGGACAGTGGAGAACACTGAAGCTTTCTTT.